A selection of T cell receptor beta chains follows, all from one sample in a study of blood T cell repertoires in COVID-19. Only in-frame clones appear in the TCRdb table, and some are missing; sequencing was by immunoSEQ multiplex PCR. Seen here are more than 200,000 clones, 84% observed once, and the top ten hold approximately 4%. Sequenced input: peripheral blood. The receptor set was obtained from a man aged 60 to 75 with acute or convalescent COVID-19. Both conserved end residues are trimmed from each CDR3. Where a row states a size, it is once, few, many or the class of an expanded clone; other rows omit it.

clone size,V gene,CDR3 length,CDR3 protein
once,TRBV18,14,ASSRGTVGVGNTIY
.,TRBV28,10,ASSNMVQEAF
.,TRBV4-3,14,ASSQAGLNPGNTIY
.,TRBV10-3,12,AISDGTGYGEQY
.,TRBV5-1,13,ASSSVPGQGEPQH
.,TRBV3-1/TRBV3-2,15,ASSQALQTGTSYEQY
.,TRBV19,13,ASSRWTGAGNTIY
.,TRBV13,12,ASSLVGAPYEQY
.,TRBV7-9,12,ASSLGQGNVEQY
once,TRBV5-1,14,ASSLAIRTTGDTQY
once,TRBV30,10,AWSDLGQQAF
.,TRBV28,14,ASSSPGTGGTGELF
.,TRBV5-1,10,ASTLGGETQY
once,TRBV16,17,ASSQWAQGARSGANVLT
.,TRBV2,11,ASTADMDQPQH
.,TRBV4-1,14,ASSQDPGSGNEKLF
.,TRBV10-3,10,AINDRADTQY
.,TRBV7-3,11,ASSLNEYNEQF
.,TRBV7-9,10,ASSFGTGELF
.,TRBV9,14,ASSGRPGATNEKLF
.,TRBV6-5,13,ASSRGRSGGNEQF
.,TRBV2,13,ASTWTGGYNSPLH
.,TRBV5-8,11,ASSVDSYGEQY
.,TRBV10-3,9,AISDIYEQY
.,TRBV9,12,ASSVDSFTYEQY
.,TRBV5-4,10,ASSWGDYEQY
few,TRBV28,14,ASSLLSLYSNQPQH
once,TRBV3-1/TRBV3-2,11,ASSYMGGGAQY
.,TRBV7-9,16,ASSLSRATGGPNIRQF
few,TRBV7-9,12,ASSLGRGIQPQH
.,TRBV18,13,ASSPPESEAYEQY
.,TRBV10-3,14,AISESPVGRTLLQY
.,TRBV5-6,13,ASSSAREISYEQY
.,TRBV27,12,ASSLSGGGQPQH
.,TRBV6-4,13,ASSALASVPNEQF
.,TRBV5-1,13,ASSLAGTGYQPQH
.,TRBV19,13,ASSAPSGTFYGYT
.,TRBV12-3/TRBV12-4,11,ASRRILAETQY
.,TRBV30,9,AGTVLNTIY
.,TRBV7-9,14,ASSLVASLPTDTQY
.,TRBV5-4,14,ASRSGGNAFAETQY
.,TRBV7-6,10,ASRDEGTEAF
few,TRBV6-5,12,ASTPDRTNTEAF
.,TRBV6-5,11,ATILTGAYGYT
.,TRBV9,12,ASNKAGGLNEQF
few,TRBV2,12,ASSGLANTGELF
.,TRBV27,15,ASCPRTGGPGANVLT
.,TRBV27,13,ASSLIRTGGLEQY
.,TRBV12-3/TRBV12-4,10,ASTGVNEKLF
.,TRBV27,14,ASSSPRQGTRETQY
.,TRBV7-8,14,ASSLKDRQPTDTQY
.,TRBV11-2,13,ASSLASSSYNEQF
.,TRBV5-1,11,ASSEGDQETQY
few,TRBV28,12,ASRTLQENYGYT